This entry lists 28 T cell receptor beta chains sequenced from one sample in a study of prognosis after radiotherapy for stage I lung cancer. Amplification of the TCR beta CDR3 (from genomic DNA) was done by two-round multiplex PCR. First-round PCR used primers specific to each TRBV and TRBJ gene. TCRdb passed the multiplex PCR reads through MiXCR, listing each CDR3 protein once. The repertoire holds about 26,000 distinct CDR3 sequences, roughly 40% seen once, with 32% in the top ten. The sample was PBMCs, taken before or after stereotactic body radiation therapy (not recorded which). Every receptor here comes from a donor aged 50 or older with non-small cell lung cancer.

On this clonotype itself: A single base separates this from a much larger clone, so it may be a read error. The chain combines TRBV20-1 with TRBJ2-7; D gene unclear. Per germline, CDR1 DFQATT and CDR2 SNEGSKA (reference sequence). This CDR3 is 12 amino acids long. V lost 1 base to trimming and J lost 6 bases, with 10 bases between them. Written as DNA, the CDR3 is TGCAGTGCTAGAGTTTTTGTGGGCGAGCAGTACTTC. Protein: CSARVFVGEQYF.

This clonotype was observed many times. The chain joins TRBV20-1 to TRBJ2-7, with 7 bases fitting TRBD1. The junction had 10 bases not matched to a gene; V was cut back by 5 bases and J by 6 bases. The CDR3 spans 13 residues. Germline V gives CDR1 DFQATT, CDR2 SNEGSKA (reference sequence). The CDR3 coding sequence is TGCAGTGCTCCTGGACAGGCAGGGGGCGAGCAGTACTTC. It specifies CSAPGQAGGEQYF.

The CDR3 DNA reads TGTGCCAGCAGTCTCCAGCCCCCTCGGCAGGGATCACCCCTCCACTTT. It translates to CASSLQPPRQGSPLHF. This chain links TRBV27 with TRBJ1-6, with TRBD1 as a possible D gene (5 bases). Germline lookup yields CDR1 MNHEY and CDR2 SMNVEV (reference sequence). There are 16 residues in the CDR3. The ends were cut back, 5 bases at V and 10 bases at J, with 21 bases in the middle.

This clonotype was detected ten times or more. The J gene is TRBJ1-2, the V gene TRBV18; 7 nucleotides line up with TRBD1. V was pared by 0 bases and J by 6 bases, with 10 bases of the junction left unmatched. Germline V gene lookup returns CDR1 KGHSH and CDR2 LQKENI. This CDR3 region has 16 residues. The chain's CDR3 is CASSPPAPTGEDGYTF. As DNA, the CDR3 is TGTGCCAGCTCACCACCAGCCCCCACAGGGGAAGATGGCTACACCTTC.

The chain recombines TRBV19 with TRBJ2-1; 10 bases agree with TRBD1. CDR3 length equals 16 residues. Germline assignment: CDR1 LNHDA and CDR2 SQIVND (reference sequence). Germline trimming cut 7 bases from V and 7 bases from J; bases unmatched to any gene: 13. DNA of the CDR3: TGTGCCAGTACCTCTCCCCCGGGACAGGGGAAGAATGAGCAGTTCTTC. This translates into CASTSPPGQGKNEQFF.

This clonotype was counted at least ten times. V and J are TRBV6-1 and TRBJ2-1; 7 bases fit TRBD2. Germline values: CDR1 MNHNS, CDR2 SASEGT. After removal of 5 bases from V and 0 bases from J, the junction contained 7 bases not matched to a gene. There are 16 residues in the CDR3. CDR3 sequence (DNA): TGTGCCAGCAGTCCTTGGGCGGGAGACTCCTACAATGAGCAGTTCTTC. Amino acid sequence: CASSPWAGDSYNEQFF.

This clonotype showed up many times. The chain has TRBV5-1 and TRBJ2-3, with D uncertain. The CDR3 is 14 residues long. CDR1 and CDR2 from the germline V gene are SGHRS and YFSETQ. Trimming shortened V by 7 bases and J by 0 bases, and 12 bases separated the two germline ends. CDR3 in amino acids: CASQVHTSTDTQYF. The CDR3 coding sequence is TGCGCCAGCCAGGTACACACTAGCACAGATACGCAGTATTTT. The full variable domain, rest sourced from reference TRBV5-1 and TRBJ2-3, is KAGVTQTPRYLIKTRGQQVTLSCSPISGHRSVSWYQQTPGQGLQFLFEYFSETQRNKGNFPGRFSGRQFSNSRSEMNVSTLELGDSALYLCASQVHTSTDTQYFGPGTRLTVL.

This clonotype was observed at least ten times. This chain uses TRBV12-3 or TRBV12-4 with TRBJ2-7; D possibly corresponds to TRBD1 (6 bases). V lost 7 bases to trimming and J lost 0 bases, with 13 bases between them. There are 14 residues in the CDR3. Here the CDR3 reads CASTFTGNSYEQYF. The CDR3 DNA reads TGTGCCAGCACCTTCACAGGGAACTCCTACGAGCAGTACTTC.

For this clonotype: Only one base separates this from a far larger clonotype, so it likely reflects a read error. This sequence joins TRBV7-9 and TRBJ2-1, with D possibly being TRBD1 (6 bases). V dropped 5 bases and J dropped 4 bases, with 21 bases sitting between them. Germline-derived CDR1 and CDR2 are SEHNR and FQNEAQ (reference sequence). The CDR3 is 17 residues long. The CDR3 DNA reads TGTGCCAGCAGCACTCATACAGGGAACTTACCATACAATGAGCAGTTCTTC. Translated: CASSTHTGNLPYNEQFF.

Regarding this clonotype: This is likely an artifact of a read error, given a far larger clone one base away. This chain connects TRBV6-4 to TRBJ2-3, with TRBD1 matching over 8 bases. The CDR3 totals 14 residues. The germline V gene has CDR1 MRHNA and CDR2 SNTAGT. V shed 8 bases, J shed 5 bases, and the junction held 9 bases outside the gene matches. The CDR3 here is CASDRGIGEDTQYF. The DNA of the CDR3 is TGTGCCAGCGACAGGGGAATTGGTGAAGATACGCAGTATTTT.

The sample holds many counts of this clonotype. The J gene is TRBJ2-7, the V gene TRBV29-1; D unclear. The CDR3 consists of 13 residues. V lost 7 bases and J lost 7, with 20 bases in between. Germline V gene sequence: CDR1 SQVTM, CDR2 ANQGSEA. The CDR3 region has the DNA TGCAGCGCCTCTGTAAATAGCAGGTTTGAGCAGTACTTC. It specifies CSASVNSRFEQYF.

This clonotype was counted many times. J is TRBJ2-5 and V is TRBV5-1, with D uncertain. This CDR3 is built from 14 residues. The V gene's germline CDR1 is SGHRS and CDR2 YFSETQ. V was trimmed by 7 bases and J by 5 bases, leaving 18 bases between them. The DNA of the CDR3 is TGCGCCAGCCAATCCGGGCCCAGCGTGGAGACCCAGTACTTC. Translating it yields CASQSGPSVETQYF. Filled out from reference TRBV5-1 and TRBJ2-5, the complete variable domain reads KAGVTQTPRYLIKTRGQQVTLSCSPISGHRSVSWYQQTPGQGLQFLFEYFSETQRNKGNFPGRFSGRQFSNSRSEMNVSTLELGDSALYLCASQSGPSVETQYFGPGTRLLVL.

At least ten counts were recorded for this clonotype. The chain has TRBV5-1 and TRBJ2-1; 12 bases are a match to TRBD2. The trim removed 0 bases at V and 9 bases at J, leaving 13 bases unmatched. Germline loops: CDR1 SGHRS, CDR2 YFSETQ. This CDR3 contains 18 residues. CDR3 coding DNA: TGCGCCAGCAGCTTGGGGGGAGTGACTAGCGGGAGTAATAGTGAGCAGTTCTTC. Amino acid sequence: CASSLGGVTSGSNSEQFF.

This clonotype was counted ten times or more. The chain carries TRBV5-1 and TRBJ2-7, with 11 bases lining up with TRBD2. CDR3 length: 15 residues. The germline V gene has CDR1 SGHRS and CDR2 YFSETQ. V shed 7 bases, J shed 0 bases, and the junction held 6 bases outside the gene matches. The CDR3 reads CASYSGTSGSYEQYF. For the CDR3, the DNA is TGCGCCAGCTACTCCGGGACTAGCGGCTCCTACGAGCAGTACTTC.

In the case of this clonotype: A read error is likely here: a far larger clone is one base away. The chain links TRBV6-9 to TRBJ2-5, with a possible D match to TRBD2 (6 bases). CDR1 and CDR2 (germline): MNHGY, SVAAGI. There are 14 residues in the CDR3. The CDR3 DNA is TGTGTCAGCGAGGCGGGGTGGGGGCAAGAGACCCAGTACTTC. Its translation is CVSEAGWGQETQYF.

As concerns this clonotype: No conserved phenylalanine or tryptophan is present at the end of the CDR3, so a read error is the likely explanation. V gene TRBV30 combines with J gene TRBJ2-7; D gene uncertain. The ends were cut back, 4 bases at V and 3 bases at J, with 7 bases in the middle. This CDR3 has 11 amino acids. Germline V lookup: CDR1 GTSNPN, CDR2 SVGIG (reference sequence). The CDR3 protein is CAWMTGYEQYL. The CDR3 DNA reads TGTGCCTGGATGACGGGCTACGAGCAGTACCTC.

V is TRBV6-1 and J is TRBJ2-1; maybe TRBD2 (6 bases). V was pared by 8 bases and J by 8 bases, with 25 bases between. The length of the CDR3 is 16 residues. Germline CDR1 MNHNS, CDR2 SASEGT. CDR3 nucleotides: TGTGCCAGCCAAACGGTGTTAGCGGTAGGGACCCATGAGCAGTTCTTC. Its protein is CASQTVLAVGTHEQFF.

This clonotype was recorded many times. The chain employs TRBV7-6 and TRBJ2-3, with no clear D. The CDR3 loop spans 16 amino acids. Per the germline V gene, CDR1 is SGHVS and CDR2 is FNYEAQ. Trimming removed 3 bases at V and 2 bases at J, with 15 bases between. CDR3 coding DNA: TGTGCCAGCAGCTTGAACGGGCCCCCCCCCACAGATACGCAGTATTTT. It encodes CASSLNGPPPTDTQYF.

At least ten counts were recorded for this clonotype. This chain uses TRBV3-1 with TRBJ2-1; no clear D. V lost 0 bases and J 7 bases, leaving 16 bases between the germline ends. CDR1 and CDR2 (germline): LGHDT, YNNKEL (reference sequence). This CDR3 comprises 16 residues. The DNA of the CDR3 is TGTGCCAGCAGCCAAGAACCGCACACCTCCGGGAATGAGCAGTTCTTC. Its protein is CASSQEPHTSGNEQFF.

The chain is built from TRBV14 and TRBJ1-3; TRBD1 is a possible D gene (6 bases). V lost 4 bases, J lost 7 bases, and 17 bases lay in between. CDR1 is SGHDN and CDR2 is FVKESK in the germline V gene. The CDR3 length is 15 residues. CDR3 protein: CASSRVGGARNTIYF. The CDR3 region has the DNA TGTGCCAGCAGCCGCGTCGGGGGGGCCCGCAACACCATATATTTT.

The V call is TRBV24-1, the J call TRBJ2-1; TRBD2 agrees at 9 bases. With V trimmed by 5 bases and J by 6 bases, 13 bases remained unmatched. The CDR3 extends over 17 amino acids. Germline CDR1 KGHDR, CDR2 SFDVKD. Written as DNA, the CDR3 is TGTGCCACCAGTGCCCCCCCCCACAGCGGGAGGCTCAATGAGCAGTTCTTC. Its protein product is CATSAPPHSGRLNEQFF.

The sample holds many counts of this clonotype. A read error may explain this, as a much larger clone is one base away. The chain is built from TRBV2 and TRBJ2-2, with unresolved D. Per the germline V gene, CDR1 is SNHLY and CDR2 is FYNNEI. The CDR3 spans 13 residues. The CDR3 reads CVSSESKRGELFF. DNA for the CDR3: TGTGTCAGCAGTGAAAGTAAGCGTGGGGAGCTGTTTTTT. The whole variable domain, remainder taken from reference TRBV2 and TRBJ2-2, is EPEVTQTPSHQVTQMGQEVILRCVPISNHLYFYWYRQILGQKVEFLVSFYNNEISEKSEIFDDQFSVERPDGSNFTLKIRSTKLEDSAMYFCVSSESKRGELFFGEGSRLTVL.

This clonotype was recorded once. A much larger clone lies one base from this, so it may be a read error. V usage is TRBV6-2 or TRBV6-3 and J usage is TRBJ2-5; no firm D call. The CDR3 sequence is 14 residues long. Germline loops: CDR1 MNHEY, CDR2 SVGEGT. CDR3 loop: CANSLSDYQETQYF. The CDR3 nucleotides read TGTGCCAACAGTTTATCAGATTACCAAGAGACCCAGTACTTC.

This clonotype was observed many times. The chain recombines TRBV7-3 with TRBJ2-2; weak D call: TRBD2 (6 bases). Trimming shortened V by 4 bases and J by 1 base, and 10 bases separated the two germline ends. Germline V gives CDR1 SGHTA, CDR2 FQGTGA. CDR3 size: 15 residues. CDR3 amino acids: CASSYGTVNTGELFF. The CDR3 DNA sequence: TGTGCCAGCAGCTACGGGACTGTGAACACCGGGGAGCTGTTTTTT.

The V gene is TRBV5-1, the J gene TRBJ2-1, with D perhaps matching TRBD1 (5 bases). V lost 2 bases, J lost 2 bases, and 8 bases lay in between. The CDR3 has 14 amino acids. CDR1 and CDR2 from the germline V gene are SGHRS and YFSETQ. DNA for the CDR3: TGCGCCAGCAGCTTAGAAGGGGCCTACAATGAGCAGTTCTTC. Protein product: CASSLEGAYNEQFF.

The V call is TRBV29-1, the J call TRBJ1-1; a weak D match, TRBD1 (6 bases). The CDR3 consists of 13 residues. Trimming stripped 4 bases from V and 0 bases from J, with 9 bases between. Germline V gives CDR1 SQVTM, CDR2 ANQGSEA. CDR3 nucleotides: TGCAGCGTTGGGGCAGGGGTGAACACTGAAGCTTTCTTT. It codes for CSVGAGVNTEAFF.

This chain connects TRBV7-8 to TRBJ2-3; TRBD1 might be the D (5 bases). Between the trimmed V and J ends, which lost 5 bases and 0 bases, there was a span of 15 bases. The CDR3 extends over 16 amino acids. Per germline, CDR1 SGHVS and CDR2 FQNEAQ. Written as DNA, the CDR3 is TGTGCCAGCAGCCGGTGGGGCGGAACTAGCACAGATACGCAGTATTTT. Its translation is CASSRWGGTSTDTQYF.

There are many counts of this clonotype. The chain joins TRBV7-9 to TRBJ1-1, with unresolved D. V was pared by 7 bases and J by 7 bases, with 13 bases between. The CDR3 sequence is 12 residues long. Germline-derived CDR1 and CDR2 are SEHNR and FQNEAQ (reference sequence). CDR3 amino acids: CASNREGSEAFF. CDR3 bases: TGTGCCAGCAACAGAGAGGGCAGTGAAGCTTTCTTT.